This T cell receptor (beta chain) was identified during a study of T cells in Graves' hyperthyroidism and ophthalmopathy. Study-wide points: A model of 13 V-J pairs discriminated ophthalmopathy from stable hyperthyroidism.

Ten or more counts support this clonotype. The antigen remains undetermined. This CDR3 is built from 14 residues. The V end was cut by 7 bases, the J end by 3 bases, with 15 bases between. RNA transcripts gave rise to amplified TCR beta CDR3 regions. First-round RT-PCR with HTBI primers amplified the TCR CDR3 region. One entry per CDR3 protein results from TCRdb running MiXCR on the multiplex PCR reads. The data show fewer than 850,000 distinct CDR3 sequences, 17% seen once. Stable disease denoted Graves' hyperthyroidism without ophthalmopathy progression within 18 months. Patients were aged 18 to 65, had disease duration under 2 months, and had newly diagnosed hyperthyroidism. PBMCs were sourced from more than 9 ml fresh peripheral blood.

The chain employs TRBV12-3 or TRBV12-4 and TRBJ1-2; D is uncertain. The sample was blood. This clonotype originated in a middle-aged man with Graves' hyperthyroidism. CDR3 in DNA: TGTGCCAGCACCTCCAAAGATCGGCACTATGGCTACACCTTC. Protein product: CASTSKDRHYGYTF.